The 15 T cell receptor beta chains below come from one sample, sequenced in a study of OX40 agonist ivuxolimab in advanced cancers. The data were produced by immunoSEQ multiplex PCR, yet TCRdb's version contains in-frame clones alone and is incomplete. The sample carries 60,000 to 65,000 clones, approximately 84% recorded once. The sequencing here drew on CD4+ or CD8+ T cells sorted from blood, taken in a trial of the OX40 agonist ivuxolimab. All receptors derive from an adult with an advanced solid tumor such as melanoma, head and neck, liver or kidney cancer.

Sample share makes this clone medium-sized. J is TRBJ1-2 and V is TRBV30; TRBD1 matches 7 bases. V trimming: 0 bases; J trimming: 4 bases; junction bases outside the gene matches: 5. This CDR3 is built from 14 residues. The germline CDR1 and CDR2 sequences are GTSNPN and SVGIG (reference sequence). The chain's CDR3 is CAWSVGRGIYGYTF. CDR3 coding DNA: TGTGCCTGGAGTGTGGGCAGGGGGATCTATGGCTACACCTTC.

The chain links TRBV7-9 to TRBJ1-2; the D gene is possibly TRBD1 (6 bases). Germline CDR1 and CDR2: SEHNR and FQNEAQ (reference sequence). The V and J ends lost 0 bases and 0 bases respectively, with 11 bases between them. The CDR3 is 16 residues long. The CDR3 region has the DNA TGTGCCAGCAGCTTAGCTACCGGGACAACTAACTATGGCTACACCTTC. Translated, it gives CASSLATGTTNYGYTF.

CDR3 sequence: CSAIAGIEQFF. CDR3 bases: TGCAGTGCTATAGCGGGAATTGAGCAGTTCTTC. The rearrangement links TRBV20-1 to TRBJ2-1, with TRBD2 matching over 8 bases. The V gene's germline CDR1 is DFQATT and CDR2 SNEGSKA (reference sequence). V gave up 4 bases and J gave up 9 bases; unmatched junction bases: 2. The CDR3 consists of 11 residues.

The V call is TRBV6-1, the J call TRBJ1-3, with D possibly TRBD1 on 5 matching bases. Trimming took off 2 bases at V and 2 bases at J, with 7 bases between the two ends. The CDR3 totals 14 residues. Germline loops: CDR1 MNHNS, CDR2 SASEGT. CDR3 in DNA: TGTGCCAGCAGTGAACAGGGTCCTGGAAACACCATATATTTT. This codes for CASSEQGPGNTIYF.

The CDR3 region is CASGGDRGTGELFF. The DNA for the CDR3 is TGTGCCAGCGGAGGGGACAGGGGGACCGGGGAGCTGTTTTTT. The chain links TRBV2 to TRBJ2-2; 11 bases are shared with TRBD1. V shed 8 bases and J 5 bases; nucleotides not matched to a gene: 4. The germline gives CDR1 SNHLY, CDR2 FYNNEI. The length of the CDR3 is 14 residues. The complete variable domain, with remaining parts taken from reference TRBV2 and TRBJ2-2, reads EPEVTQTPSHQVTQMGQEVILRCVPISNHLYFYWYRQILGQKVEFLVSFYNNEISEKSEIFDDQFSVERPDGSNFTLKIRSTKLEDSAMYFCASGGDRGTGELFFGEGSRLTVL.

This chain joins TRBV27 and TRBJ2-3; 11 nucleotides agree with TRBD2. The CDR3 has 17 amino acids. J lost 0 bases, V lost 5 bases, and 7 bases had no gene match. Germline CDR1 MNHEY, CDR2 SMNVEV (reference sequence). Here the CDR3 reads CASSPAGLAASTDTQYF. In DNA, the CDR3 is TGTGCCAGCAGTCCCGCGGGACTAGCGGCTAGCACAGATACGCAGTATTTT.

V is TRBV30 and J is TRBJ2-3; D possibly matches TRBD1 or TRBD2 (7 bases each). The CDR3 spans 14 residues. V shed 6 bases and J shed 3 bases, with 16 bases lying between them. Germline CDR1 GTSNPN, CDR2 SVGIG (reference sequence). The CDR3 protein is CACPQGGRTDTQYF. The CDR3 nucleotides are TGTGCCTGCCCTCAGGGGGGGAGGACAGATACGCAGTATTTT.

The V call is TRBV4-2, the J call TRBJ1-5; D might be TRBD1 (6 bases). V was shortened by 1 base and J by 2 bases, with 15 bases between the two germline ends. The CDR3 is 17 amino acids. Germline lookup yields CDR1 LGHNA and CDR2 YNFKEQ. The CDR3 sequence: CASSQGSTGRRNQPQHF. In nucleotides, the CDR3 is TGTGCCAGCAGCCAAGGGTCAACAGGGAGGCGCAATCAGCCCCAGCATTTT.

There are a few counts of this clone. The genes are TRBV7-2 and TRBJ2-2; 7 nucleotides line up with TRBD2. Germline CDR1 SGHTA, CDR2 FQGNSA. This CDR3 has 15 amino acids. Trimming took 3 bases from V and 2 from J; bases not matched to a gene: 3. The CDR3 protein is CASSFAGVNTGELFF. As DNA, the CDR3 is TGTGCCAGCAGCTTCGCGGGGGTTAACACCGGGGAGCTGTTTTTT.

This clone turned up a few times. V usage is TRBV5-1 and J usage is TRBJ1-3; the D gene is possibly TRBD1 (6 bases). The CDR3 contains 14 residues. V was cut by 0 bases and J by 2 bases, with 6 bases left in between. Germline V gives CDR1 SGHRS, CDR2 YFSETQ. The CDR3 is CASSLDRAGNTIYF. Here the CDR3 DNA reads TGCGCCAGCAGCTTGGACAGGGCTGGAAACACCATATATTTT.

The rearrangement links TRBV7-9 to TRBJ2-3; 8 bases are a match to TRBD1. Losses at the gene ends were 5 bases for V and 1 base for J; bases not matched to a gene: 5. Germline assignment: CDR1 SEHNR and CDR2 FQNEAQ (reference sequence). The CDR3 is 15 residues long. CDR3 sequence reads: CASSHRGTGTDTQYF. CDR3 in DNA: TGTGCCAGCAGCCACAGGGGGACAGGCACAGATACGCAGTATTTT. Full variable domain (rest looked up from reference TRBV7-9 and TRBJ2-3): DTGVSQNPRHKITKRGQNVTFRCDPISEHNRLYWYRQTLGQGPEFLTYFQNEAQLEKSRLLSDRFSAERPKGSFSTLEIQRTEQGDSAMYLCASSHRGTGTDTQYFGPGTRLTVL.

Here the CDR3 reads CAAQAGGPTDTQYF. CDR3 sequence (DNA): TGTGCCGCCCAAGCGGGAGGGCCGACAGATACGCAGTATTTT. This sequence joins TRBV10-3 and TRBJ2-3, with TRBD2 matching 10 bases. The CDR3 contains 14 residues. The J segment lost 3 bases and the V segment lost 11 bases, leaving 8 bases of the junction unmatched. The germline V gene has CDR1 ENHRY and CDR2 SYGVKD.

This sequence joins TRBV5-1 and TRBJ1-1, with D possibly matching TRBD1 (5 bases). The V end lost 5 bases, the J end lost 1 base, and 18 bases lay between the germline ends. The CDR3 consists of 16 residues. CDR1 SGHRS and CDR2 YFSETQ come from the germline V gene. As DNA, the CDR3 is TGCGCCAGCAGGGATCATCCTGGGACGTCGAACACTGAAGCTTTCTTT. Encoded protein: CASRDHPGTSNTEAFF.

The chain has TRBV5-1 and TRBJ2-1; 8 bases match TRBD2. CDR1 and CDR2 from the germline V gene are SGHRS and YFSETQ. Germline trimming cut 5 bases from V and 0 bases from J; bases unmatched to any gene: 7. The CDR3 contains 16 residues. As DNA, the CDR3 is TGCGCCAGCAGTGGTAGCGGGGCGAGCTCCTACAATGAGCAGTTCTTC. This gives the protein CASSGSGASSYNEQFF.

The V and J genes are TRBV6-4 and TRBJ1-4; D ambiguous. Germline V gene lookup returns CDR1 MRHNA and CDR2 SNTAGT. Trimming cost V 4 bases and J 7 bases, with 10 bases left between them. The CDR3 length is 13 residues. DNA for the CDR3: TGTGCCAGCAGTGCCCGGGAGGGTGAAAAACTGTTTTTT. This codes for CASSAREGEKLFF.